This T cell receptor beta chain was recovered during a study of T cells in Graves' hyperthyroidism and ophthalmopathy. The CDR3 is 15 amino acids. V lost 3 bases and J lost 4; bases outside the gene matches: 6. Germline loops: CDR1 SGHDN, CDR2 FVKESK. Template material for amplifying TCR beta CDR3 regions consisted of RNA transcripts. TCR CDR3 underwent first-round RT-PCR with the HTBI primer set. One entry per CDR3 protein results from TCRdb running MiXCR on the multiplex PCR reads. The table shows more than 300,000 distinct CDR3 sequences, with about 14% occurring only once. V usage is TRBV14 and J usage is TRBJ2-1; 7 nucleotides match TRBD2. The receptor's source is a woman aged 25-40 years with Graves' hyperthyroidism. Sequencing was performed on blood. CDR3 DNA sequence: TGTGCCAGCAGCCACGGGACTACCGGGTACAATGAGCAGTTCTTC. Translation: CASSHGTTGYNEQFF.